This passage covers 8 T cell receptor beta chains from one sample sequenced in a study of cytomegalovirus exposure and HLA in healthy donors. The PCR contained 60 Vbeta and 13 Jbeta primers. Libraries were prepared by immunoSEQ multiplex PCR; TCRdb keeps only in-frame clonotypes and omits some of them. This sample's clone table lists just under 90,000 clones. Input material: PBMCs. The source is a girl aged 5-17 years in good health and CMV-seropositive.

The rearrangement links TRBV5-6 to TRBJ2-7; 7 nucleotides agree with TRBD1. The CDR3 is 13 amino acids. CDR1 and CDR2 from the germline V gene are SGHDT and YYEEEE. V lost 3 bases and J lost 3; bases outside the gene matches: 3. The CDR3 sequence: CASSSGTVYEQYV. CDR3 sequence (DNA): TGTGCCAGCAGCTCTGGGACAGTCTACGAGCAGTACGTC.

The chain recombines TRBV9 with TRBJ2-2; 10 bases fit TRBD2. The CDR3 sequence is 18 residues long. J was trimmed by 3 bases and V by 0 bases; bases with no gene match: 8. Germline V CDR1 and CDR2: SGDLS, YYNGEE. CDR3 sequence: CASSVAASGGFDTGELFF. The DNA for the CDR3 is TGTGCCAGCAGCGTAGCTGCTAGCGGGGGTTTCGACACCGGGGAGCTGTTTTTT.

The J gene is TRBJ2-1, the V gene TRBV5-1; the match to TRBD2 covers 12 bases. Trimming cost V 4 bases and J 6 bases; bases outside gene matches: 5. The CDR3 runs 15 residues. CDR1 is SGHRS and CDR2 is YFSETQ in the germline V gene. CDR3 protein: CASSPGLAGTNEQFF. The CDR3 DNA sequence: TGCGCCAGCAGCCCCGGACTAGCGGGGACCAATGAGCAGTTCTTC.

The V and J genes are TRBV15 and TRBJ1-1; 7 nucleotides match TRBD1. CDR3 size: 15 residues. V lost 2 bases to trimming and J lost 7 bases; unmatched junction nucleotides: 10. The germline V gene encodes CDR1 LNHNV and CDR2 YYDKDF (reference sequence). DNA for the CDR3: TGTGCCACCAGCAGACCCGGGGGACAGCTGATTGAAGCTTTCTTT. Translating it yields CATSRPGGQLIEAFF.

The chain links TRBV6-6 to TRBJ2-5; 9 nucleotides line up with TRBD2. Germline V lookup: CDR1 MNHNY, CDR2 SVGAGI (reference sequence). With V trimmed by 4 bases and J by 5 bases, 11 bases remained unmatched. This CDR3 has 16 amino acids. CDR3 amino acids: CASSSPAGGAGETQYF. The CDR3 region has the DNA TGTGCCAGCAGTTCCCCTGCGGGGGGGGCGGGGGAGACCCAGTACTTC.

This chain connects TRBV19 to TRBJ1-4; D call uncertain. Germline V gene data show CDR1 as LNHDA and CDR2 as SQIVND (reference sequence). The CDR3 spans 16 residues. The ends were cut back, 3 bases at V and 5 bases at J, with 16 bases in the middle. The CDR3 here is CASSIMGGGLNEKLFF. CDR3 in DNA: TGTGCCAGTAGTATTATGGGTGGAGGGCTGAATGAAAAACTGTTTTTT.

The chain has TRBV5-4 and TRBJ2-7; TRBD2 might be the D (5 bases). This CDR3 region has 14 residues. V shed 0 bases and J shed 0 bases, with 7 bases lying between them. Germline loops: CDR1 SGHNT, CDR2 YYREEE (reference sequence). This CDR3 reads CASSLDGSSYEQYF. CDR3 sequence (DNA): TGTGCCAGCAGCTTGGATGGGAGCTCCTACGAGCAGTACTTC.

The rearrangement joins TRBV4-1 to TRBJ1-4; 9 positions agree with TRBD1. The ends lost 5 bases at V and 5 bases at J; junction bases unmatched: 6. The CDR3 runs to 15 residues. Germline-derived CDR1 and CDR2 are MGHRA and YSYEKL. CDR3 loop: CASSSQTGGNEKLFF. The CDR3 DNA is TGCGCCAGCAGCTCGCAGACAGGGGGGAATGAAAAACTGTTTTTT.